Listed below are T cell receptor beta chains from one sample, sequenced in a study of Ad26.COV2.S vaccination and SARS-CoV-2 variants. Method: immunoSEQ multiplex PCR; TCRdb's copy keeps in-frame clones and lacks some. The top ten hold more than 10% of the sample, which has hundreds of thousands of clones, more than 80% seen once. Here the sequenced sample was peripheral blood, taken in a trial of Ad26.COV2.S vaccine versus placebo. The receptor set was obtained from a person between 18 and 59 years old who received the Ad26.COV2.S COVID-19 vaccine or a placebo. Both conserved end residues are part of each CDR3. The order of the fields is clone size, J gene, V gene, D gene, CDR3 protein, CDR3 DNA. D genes are given only for firm matches. A clone size is listed for some rows: how often the clone was seen (once, few, many), or a class if it is expanded.

abundance: once
j_gene: TRBJ2-3
v_gene: TRBV5-5
d_gene: TRBD2
CDR3aa: CASSRTSGRRVIDTQYF
CDR3nt: TGTGCCAGCAGCCGAACTAGCGGGAGGCGCGTTATAGATACGCAGTATTTT

abundance: once
j_gene: TRBJ1-5
v_gene: TRBV30
d_gene: NA
CDR3aa: CAWANNREQPQHF
CDR3nt: TGTGCCTGGGCCAACAACAGGGAACAGCCCCAGCATTTT

abundance: NA
j_gene: TRBJ1-1
v_gene: TRBV12-3/TRBV12-4
d_gene: NA
CDR3aa: CASSPRRVAEAFF
CDR3nt: TGTGCCAGCAGTCCCCGTAGGGTCGCTGAAGCTTTCTTT

abundance: NA
j_gene: TRBJ2-5
v_gene: TRBV5-1
d_gene: NA
CDR3aa: CASSPNQETQYF
CDR3nt: TGCGCCAGCAGCCCAAACCAAGAGACCCAGTACTTC

abundance: NA
j_gene: TRBJ2-7
v_gene: TRBV7-2
d_gene: TRBD1
CDR3aa: CASSFGTGSYEQYF
CDR3nt: TGTGCCAGCAGCTTCGGGACAGGGTCATACGAGCAGTACTTC

abundance: NA
j_gene: TRBJ2-1
v_gene: TRBV5-1
d_gene: NA
CDR3aa: CASSFGSYNEQFF
CDR3nt: TGCGCCAGCAGCTTTGGAAGCTACAATGAGCAGTTCTTC

abundance: NA
j_gene: TRBJ1-1
v_gene: TRBV4-1
d_gene: NA
CDR3aa: CASSQDAAWVAFF
CDR3nt: TGCGCCAGCAGCCAAGACGCCGCGTGGGTCGCTTTCTTT

abundance: NA
j_gene: TRBJ2-1
v_gene: TRBV27
d_gene: NA
CDR3aa: CASSPPGVGPRGEQFF
CDR3nt: TGTGCCAGCAGTCCGCCCGGGGTTGGCCCGCGGGGTGAGCAGTTCTTC

abundance: NA
j_gene: TRBJ2-1
v_gene: TRBV7-2
d_gene: NA
CDR3aa: CASSSVGSWSGEQFF
CDR3nt: TGTGCCAGCAGCTCGGTGGGGAGTTGGTCGGGTGAGCAGTTCTTC

abundance: once
j_gene: TRBJ2-7
v_gene: TRBV7-2
d_gene: NA
CDR3aa: CASSSNPGSSYEQYF
CDR3nt: TGTGCCAGCAGCTCTAACCCGGGGAGCTCCTACGAGCAGTACTTC

abundance: NA
j_gene: TRBJ2-4
v_gene: TRBV21-1
d_gene: NA
CDR3aa: CATRRWEGKNIQYF
CDR3nt: TGTGCCACGCGCCGCTGGGAGGGCAAAAACATTCAGTACTTC

abundance: NA
j_gene: TRBJ2-2
v_gene: TRBV7-2
d_gene: NA
CDR3aa: CASSLTDRLNTGELFF
CDR3nt: TGTGCCAGCAGCTTGACCGACAGGCTAAACACCGGGGAGCTGTTTTTT

abundance: NA
j_gene: TRBJ2-5
v_gene: TRBV25-1
d_gene: NA
CDR3aa: CASSENAGSETQYF
CDR3nt: TGTGCCAGCAGTGAAAATGCAGGTTCGGAGACCCAGTACTTC

abundance: NA
j_gene: TRBJ1-2
v_gene: TRBV5-1
d_gene: NA
CDR3aa: CASSLAGLDSPNYGYTF
CDR3nt: TGCGCCAGCAGCTTGGCCGGGTTGGACAGTCCAAACTATGGCTACACCTTC

abundance: NA
j_gene: TRBJ2-7
v_gene: TRBV10-2
d_gene: TRBD2
CDR3aa: CASRPSSGNYEQYF
CDR3nt: TGCGCCAGCAGGCCGTCTAGCGGGAACTACGAGCAGTACTTC

abundance: NA
j_gene: TRBJ2-7
v_gene: TRBV7-2
d_gene: TRBD1
CDR3aa: CASSPGQGAVHEQYF
CDR3nt: TGTGCCAGCAGCCCGGGACAGGGGGCGGTTCACGAGCAGTACTTC

abundance: NA
j_gene: TRBJ2-7
v_gene: TRBV15
d_gene: TRBD2
CDR3aa: CATSRDWASGRFIAYEQYF
CDR3nt: TGTGCCACCAGCAGAGATTGGGCTAGCGGGAGGTTCATTGCCTACGAGCAGTACTTC

abundance: NA
j_gene: TRBJ2-7
v_gene: TRBV7-9
d_gene: TRBD1
CDR3aa: CASSLVGQKYEQYF
CDR3nt: TGTGCCAGCAGCCTAGTGGGACAGAAATACGAGCAGTACTTC

abundance: NA
j_gene: TRBJ2-1
v_gene: TRBV29-1
d_gene: NA
CDR3aa: CSADINFHNEQFF
CDR3nt: TGCAGCGCCGACATTAACTTCCACAATGAGCAGTTCTTC

abundance: NA
j_gene: TRBJ2-1
v_gene: TRBV20-1
d_gene: NA
CDR3aa: CSASVNEQFF
CDR3nt: TGCAGTGCTAGCGTCAATGAGCAGTTCTTC

abundance: NA
j_gene: TRBJ2-1
v_gene: TRBV5-1
d_gene: TRBD2
CDR3aa: CASRLAGVSSYNEQFF
CDR3nt: TGCGCCAGCAGACTAGCGGGGGTCAGCTCCTACAATGAGCAGTTCTTC

abundance: NA
j_gene: TRBJ2-2
v_gene: TRBV6-4
d_gene: NA
CDR3aa: CASAVGTRTGELFF
CDR3nt: TGTGCCAGCGCTGTTGGGACTCGCACGGGGGAGCTGTTTTTT

abundance: NA
j_gene: TRBJ1-2
v_gene: TRBV9
d_gene: NA
CDR3aa: CASSVEPRQPNYGYTF
CDR3nt: TGTGCCAGCAGCGTAGAACCCAGACAACCTAACTATGGCTACACCTTC

abundance: NA
j_gene: TRBJ1-1
v_gene: TRBV5-4
d_gene: NA
CDR3aa: CASSLGGNTEAFF
CDR3nt: TGTGCCAGCAGCTTGGGGGGGAACACTGAAGCTTTCTTT